A selection of T cell receptor beta chains follows, all from one sample in a study of beta chain features in type 1 diabetes. This table comes from immunoSEQ multiplex PCR, and its TCRdb copy is limited to in-frame clones, with some not included. The sample has about 650,000 clones; around 11% are singletons. The sequencing sample was made of naive CD4+ T cells from blood. The receptor set was obtained from a man in his thirties or forties with type 1 diabetes. Each CDR3 is given with its conserved first and last residue.

TRBV10-3	TRBJ2-7	CAISRDGGRDEQYF
TRBV30	TRBJ1-3	CAWGQGALSGNTIYF
TRBV5-1	TRBJ2-2	CASSLDGFSVTGELFF
TRBV15	TRBJ2-1	CATSGAGGKEQFF
TRBV6-5	TRBJ1-6	CASSYHSRSYNSPLHF
TRBV19	TRBJ1-1	CASSPRTVNTEAFF
TRBV9	TRBJ1-2	CASSTTGGAGYGYTF
TRBV15	TRBJ2-1	CATSRDEAGPAFF
TRBV6-1	TRBJ2-7	CASSGGTKEQYF
TRBV29-1	TRBJ1-2	CSVWTEPNYGYTF
TRBV7-9	TRBJ1-2	CASSFDRDAYGYTF
TRBV6-1	TRBJ2-7	CASSEQQGGPYEQYF
TRBV30	TRBJ2-6	CAWSGDSSGANVLTF
TRBV11-3	TRBJ2-5	CASSLGLAGAQETQYF
TRBV2	TRBJ2-2	CASRGGSGRTGELFF
TRBV7-2	TRBJ2-1	CASSLGRAHNEQFF
TRBV25-1	TRBJ2-7	CASSGTRTGGDYEQYF
TRBV4-3	TRBJ2-6	CASSQDFVGANVLTF
TRBV5-1	TRBJ2-7	CASTHRDRAYEQYF
TRBV6-1	TRBJ2-1	CASSDGGHNEQFF
TRBV30	TRBJ2-3	CAWSPGLAADTQYF
TRBV29-1	TRBJ1-2	CSASPEQGITNYGYTF
TRBV11-2	TRBJ2-1	CASSTRIGTSGRYEQFF
TRBV18	TRBJ2-5	CASSPPGSQETQYF
TRBV7-9	TRBJ1-4	CASSLGQINEKLFF
TRBV29-1	TRBJ1-2	CSAAGGLYGYTF
TRBV10-3	TRBJ2-7	CAINKGQDSSYEQYF